This TCR beta chain was recovered during a study of blood T cell repertoires in COVID-19 (dated by TCRdb to 2019 to 2021). For the wider study: The collaborator samples originated in the United States, Italy and Spain and spanned the acute and convalescent phases of COVID-19. The material from the prospective study consisted of cDNA or gDNA derived from T cells, B-cell-depleted T cells, or PBMCs. The dataset comprised deeply sampled blood TCRbeta repertoires from subjects exposed to, actively infected with, or recovered from COVID-19. A freely available public database, intended as a resource for researchers studying the immune response to SARS-CoV-2, is where the repertoires were released. Samples were obtained from the ongoing ImmuneRACE study (first 160 participants) and from 1,200 or so subjects provided by 6 global collaborators. A de-identified subject ID, COVID-19 status, age in years and sex were almost always included in the sample metadata. Where available, HLA class I and class II types were taken from metadata supplied by the sample provider and were not determined by assay-based typing.

Broad study findings and their caveats: The quantity of clinical and demographic metadata differed by source and by participant and was supplied without curation.

Between the V and J ends, shortened by 0 bases and 7 bases respectively, the junction contains 13 bases. The CDR3 holds 16 amino acids from the cysteine to the phenylalanine. CDR3 DNA only is kept here, 48 bases in frame from base 1. CDR1 is given as SNHLY and CDR2 as FYNNEI, both from the germline V gene. Enrolling through a virtual design, the prospective study's participants ranged in age from roughly 18 to 89 years and lived across roughly 24 United States geographic areas. Cohort assignment in the prospective study relied on participant-reported clinical history from a screening survey and a study questionnaire. Exposed participants had been in contact, within 2 weeks of entering the study, with a person who had a PCR-confirmed or clinician-diagnosed case of COVID-19. In the prospective study, whole blood, serum and a nasopharyngeal or oropharyngeal swab were collected from each participant by mobile phlebotomists. Additional blood draws and questionnaires over an approximately two-month period could optionally be provided by prospective study participants. Before DNA extraction, blood samples from the prospective study were shipped at room temperature or frozen.

As regards this clone: The antigen it binds to is not known. No base quality information exists; no much larger clone differs at one position.

The immunoSEQ Assay, a bias-controlled multiplex PCR, was used to amplify TCRbeta CDR3 regions from genomic DNA. Under the source paper's analysis protocol: Nucleated cell counts per sample were estimated from amplification of reference gene primers within the assay. To quantify the absolute abundance of each unique TCRbeta CDR3 rearrangement, sequence reads were collapsed and filtered. For each sample, productive Simpson clonality was calculated as the square root of Simpson's diversity index over productive rearrangements. TCRdb holds this immuneACCESS table with in-frame rearrangements only. Some clones are missing; in checked studies, unresolved V genes explain under half, and the rest has no known cause. V, J and clone size reflect that table, while D and trimming were determined from the DNA. The sample profile shows 250,000 or so clones; 80% to 90% of them were found once. The ten largest clones capture around 6.3% of the sample.

The sample taken for sequencing was PBMCs or T cells enriched from blood (not recorded which). The chain links TRBV2 with TRBJ1-6; TRBD1 is possibly the D segment (5 matching bases). The sequence derives from a woman in her forties or fifties who had been exposed to COVID-19. The sequence in DNA is TGTGCCAGCAGTGAAGCGGGGGGACGGGGAAATTCACCCCTCCACTTT. This is translated as CASSEAGGRGNSPLHF.